Given below is one T cell receptor beta chain in context. The V end lost 3 bases, the J end lost 1 base, and 11 bases lay between the germline ends. The germline CDR1 and CDR2 sequences are SGHRS and YFSETQ. The CDR3 contains 16 residues. The protocol was immunoSEQ multiplex PCR, while the TCRdb copy is restricted to in-frame clones and leaves out a portion. The sample contains roughly 200,000 clones, 65% to 85% of which appear only once. This entry comes from a study of blood T cell repertoires in COVID-19. Study in general: In each case, the material was cDNA or gDNA derived from T cells, B-cell-depleted T cells, or PBMCs.

The receptor was isolated from a man aged 35-49 years with acute or convalescent COVID-19. The chain combines TRBV5-1 with TRBJ2-6; D call uncertain. Sequencing input: peripheral blood. CDR3 residues: CASSSTRSSGANVLTF. CDR3 nucleotides: TGCGCCAGCAGCTCGACAAGATCATCTGGGGCCAACGTCCTGACTTTC. Looking up the rest from reference TRBV5-1 and TRBJ2-6 gives the full variable domain: KAGVTQTPRYLIKTRGQQVTLSCSPISGHRSVSWYQQTPGQGLQFLFEYFSETQRNKGNFPGRFSGRQFSNSRSEMNVSTLELGDSALYLCASSSTRSSGANVLTFGAGSRLTVL.